The 29 T cell receptor beta chains below come from one sample, sequenced in a study of cytomegalovirus exposure and HLA in healthy donors. PCR used 60 Vbeta primers and 13 Jbeta primers. TCRdb's table, derived via immunoSEQ multiplex PCR, lists solely in-frame clones and lacks some. The data hold about 110,000 clones, with roughly 68% observed a single time. Sequenced: PBMCs. The receptor set was obtained from a man between 25 and 39 years old in good health and CMV-seropositive.

As to this clone: Relative to the germline gene, one junction end is altered; a read error may explain this. In DNA form, the CDR3 reads TGTGCCAGCAGCTTAGCGGGAGACTTGATCTTC. It yields the protein CASSLAGDLIF. This chain joins TRBV11-2 and TRBJ2-1; TRBD2 might be the D (6 bases). This CDR3 is 11 amino acids long. Germline CDR1 and CDR2: SGHAT and FQNNGV.

The V and J genes are TRBV6-4 and TRBJ2-1; D unresolved. Deletions cut 2 bases from V and 8 bases from J, with 10 bases between. Germline V gene data show CDR1 as MRHNA and CDR2 as SNTAGT. CDR3 size: 13 residues. The DNA of the CDR3 is TGTGCCAGCAGTGACCCCTTCTCCGATGAGCAGTTCTTC. Its protein product is CASSDPFSDEQFF.

CDR3 coding DNA: TGTGCCAGCAGCTTGGCCGGGACAGGGCCGGCTGAAGCTTTCTTT. Translation gives CASSLAGTGPAEAFF. The V and J genes are TRBV5-4 and TRBJ1-1, with TRBD1 matching over 9 bases. Germline V lookup: CDR1 SGHNT, CDR2 YYREEE (reference sequence). V trimming: 0 bases; J trimming: 6 bases; junction bases outside the gene matches: 6. The CDR3 loop spans 15 amino acids.

The chain joins TRBV18 to TRBJ1-2; D is unresolved. V dropped 2 bases and J dropped 1 base, with 11 bases sitting between them. CDR3 length equals 15 residues. Germline V gene data show CDR1 as KGHSH and CDR2 as LQKENI. This chain's CDR3 is CASSPEVIINYGYTF. Here the CDR3 DNA reads TGTGCCAGCTCACCAGAGGTTATAATTAACTATGGCTACACCTTC.

V and J are TRBV19 and TRBJ2-6; no clear D gene. The CDR3 consists of 13 residues. The ends were cut back, 6 bases at V and 0 bases at J, with 3 bases in the middle. Germline V gene sequence: CDR1 LNHDA, CDR2 SQIVND (reference sequence). The CDR3 DNA sequence: TGTGCCAGTAGCAACTCTGGGGCCAACGTCCTGACTTTC. This sequence encodes CASSNSGANVLTF.

This chain links TRBV29-1 with TRBJ1-1; tentatively, D is TRBD1 (6 bases). This CDR3 has 12 residues. The V and J ends lost 2 bases and 3 bases respectively, with 7 bases between them. CDR1 is SQVTM and CDR2 is ANQGSEA in the germline V gene. CDR3 sequence: CSVEKGDTEAFF. CDR3 bases: TGCAGCGTTGAAAAGGGGGACACTGAAGCTTTCTTT.

The chain couples TRBV7-3 to TRBJ2-1, with 9 bases identical to TRBD2. CDR1 is SGHTA, CDR2 FQGTGA, per germline. Trimming took 3 bases from V and 8 from J; bases not matched to a gene: 5. The CDR3 spans 14 residues. This CDR3 reads CASSLGLAVDEQFF. CDR3 bases: TGTGCCAGCAGCTTGGGACTAGCCGTGGATGAGCAGTTCTTC.

The genes are TRBV18 and TRBJ1-2; TRBD1 might be the D (6 bases). V dropped 5 bases and J dropped 6 bases, with 19 bases sitting between them. Germline-derived CDR1 and CDR2 are KGHSH and LQKENI. This CDR3 comprises 15 residues. CDR3 sequence reads: CASSDRQAPPHGYTF. CDR3 coding DNA: TGTGCCAGCTCAGATCGACAGGCCCCTCCGCATGGCTACACCTTC.

This sequence joins TRBV10-3 and TRBJ2-5; TRBD2 is a possible D gene (5 bases). The germline V gene encodes CDR1 ENHRY and CDR2 SYGVKD. The CDR3 totals 9 residues. Trimming cost V 6 bases and J 11 bases, with 7 bases left between them. CDR3 region: CAISPGQYF. For the CDR3, the DNA is TGTGCCATCAGCCCGGGACAGTACTTC.

V usage is TRBV5-6 and J usage is TRBJ2-2; D possibly corresponds to TRBD2 (6 bases). The CDR3 contains 15 residues. Per germline, CDR1 SGHDT and CDR2 YYEEEE. With 2 bases removed from V and 6 bases from J, the gap between germline ends came to 14 bases. The CDR3 nucleotides read TGTGCCAGCAGCTTTAGATGGGGGGTGCCCGGGGAGCTGTTTTTT. It codes for CASSFRWGVPGELFF.

In this sample, this clone turned up a few times. The rearrangement joins TRBV29-1 to TRBJ2-3, with 10 bases identical to TRBD2. The V segment lost 4 bases and the J segment 10 bases; nucleotides outside the gene matches: 11. CDR1 and CDR2 from the germline V gene are SQVTM and ANQGSEA. This CDR3 has 14 amino acids. In DNA form, the CDR3 reads TGCAGCGTTGCTAGCGGGGGCTCCTTTATGGCGCAGTATTTT. This codes for CSVASGGSFMAQYF.

The rearrangement joins TRBV10-3 to TRBJ2-3, with TRBD2 matching over 10 bases. This CDR3 has 14 residues. Germline CDR1 reads ENHRY; CDR2 reads SYGVKD. Losses at the gene ends were 10 bases for V and 4 bases for J; bases not matched to a gene: 8. In DNA, the CDR3 is TGTGCCACCTCGAGCGGGAGGGCCGCAGATACGCAGTATTTT. Amino acids: CATSSGRAADTQYF.

V and J are TRBV5-1 and TRBJ2-3; 15 nucleotides match TRBD2. This CDR3 has 17 amino acids. J lost 4 bases, V lost 3 bases, and 6 bases had no gene match. CDR1 is SGHRS, CDR2 YFSETQ, per germline. The DNA for the CDR3 is TGCGCCAGCAGCTCCGGACTAGCGGGAGGGTACGCAGATACGCAGTATTTT. As protein: CASSSGLAGGYADTQYF.

The rearrangement uses TRBV4-3 and TRBJ2-3; 9 nucleotides align to TRBD2. There are 18 residues in the CDR3. V dropped 5 bases and J dropped 1; count of bases not matched to a gene: 13. Germline V gene lookup returns CDR1 LGHNA and CDR2 YSLEER. The CDR3 is CASSSRRPSGTGTDTQYF. The CDR3 DNA reads TGCGCCAGCAGCTCCCGACGGCCTAGCGGGACAGGCACAGATACGCAGTATTTT.

V is TRBV5-4 and J is TRBJ2-7; D might be TRBD2 (5 bases). Germline loops: CDR1 SGHNT, CDR2 YYREEE (reference sequence). This CDR3 region has 14 residues. The germline V and J ends were trimmed by 3 bases and 7 bases, with 17 bases remaining between them. DNA of the CDR3: TGTGCCAGCAGCTACGACCCCGATTCGGGGGAGCAGTACGTC. Translated, it gives CASSYDPDSGEQYV.

The rearrangement joins TRBV6-1 to TRBJ2-1; 8 positions match TRBD2. The germline V gene has CDR1 MNHNS and CDR2 SASEGT. Trimming took 6 bases from V and 7 from J; bases not matched to a gene: 8. The CDR3 is made up of 14 amino acids. CDR3 nucleotides: TGTGCCAGCAGCCCCTACGGGAGGGGAAATGAGCAGTTCTTC. It encodes CASSPYGRGNEQFF.

The chain combines TRBV14 with TRBJ1-3; D possibly corresponds to TRBD1 (5 bases). This CDR3 has 15 amino acids. Germline V gene sequence: CDR1 SGHDN, CDR2 FVKESK. Trimming took 1 base from V and 1 from J, leaving 8 bases between them. The CDR3 is CASSQGQFSGNTIYF. DNA of the CDR3: TGTGCCAGCAGCCAAGGACAGTTTTCTGGAAACACCATATATTTT.

The chain recombines TRBV5-5 with TRBJ2-5; D uncertain. This CDR3 region has 15 residues. Germline V CDR1 and CDR2: SGHKS, YYEKEE (reference sequence). V lost 4 bases and J 5 bases, leaving 18 bases between the germline ends. The CDR3 DNA sequence: TGTGCCAGCAGCCCCACTTCCCCCCCTGTTGAGACCCAGTACTTC. This encodes CASSPTSPPVETQYF.

The chain is built from TRBV28 and TRBJ1-3, with 7 positions matching TRBD1. The germline V gene has CDR1 MDHEN and CDR2 SYDVKM. This CDR3 is 15 amino acids long. Trimming at V came to 5 bases and at J to 0 bases, leaving 4 bases not matched to a gene. The CDR3 DNA follows: TGTGCCAGCAGTGAGGGACAGAGCTCTGGAAACACCATATATTTT. Its protein is CASSEGQSSGNTIYF.

This clone was found once. The V gene is TRBV13, the J gene TRBJ2-1; 15 positions agree with TRBD2. After removal of 5 bases from V and 9 bases from J, the junction contained 5 bases not matched to a gene. This CDR3 is 15 amino acids long. Germline lookup yields CDR1 PRHDT and CDR2 FYEKMQ (reference sequence). This CDR3 reads CASSPGTSGRIEQFF. Here the CDR3 DNA reads TGTGCCAGCAGCCCCGGGACTAGCGGGAGGATTGAGCAGTTCTTC.

This clone was seen a single time. The genes are TRBV7-2 and TRBJ2-1; TRBD1 aligns across 8 bases. The CDR3 covers 14 residues. V lost 5 bases, J lost 5 bases, and 5 bases stayed unmatched. Looked up from germline, CDR1 is SGHTA and CDR2 is FQGNSA. CDR3 in DNA: TGTGCCAGCAGCAGGACAGGGAAGGACAATGAGCAGTTCTTC. Its protein is CASSRTGKDNEQFF. Full variable domain (rest looked up from reference TRBV7-2 and TRBJ2-1): GAGVSQSPSNKVTEKGKDVELRCDPISGHTALYWYRQSLGQGLEFLIYFQGNSAPDKSGLPSDRFSAERTGGSVSTLTIQRTQQEDSAVYLCASSRTGKDNEQFFGPGTRLTVL.

This clone came up a few times. V usage is TRBV30 and J usage is TRBJ1-3; 8 bases agree with TRBD1. The CDR3 consists of 15 residues. Germline CDR1 is GTSNPN and CDR2 is SVGIG (reference sequence). The ends lost 0 bases at V and 0 bases at J; junction bases unmatched: 1. The chain's CDR3 is CAWSVGTGSGNTIYF. The CDR3 coding sequence is TGTGCCTGGAGTGTAGGGACAGGCTCTGGAAACACCATATATTTT.

About this clone itself: Other DNA sequences in the sample encode the same CDR3. The chain is built from TRBV5-1 and TRBJ1-1; 7 positions agree with TRBD1. The germline V gene encodes CDR1 SGHRS and CDR2 YFSETQ. The ends lost 4 bases at V and 1 base at J; junction bases unmatched: 4. This CDR3 has 14 amino acids. As DNA, the CDR3 is TGCGCCAGCAGCCTAGGGGGCGCGAACACTGAAGCTTTCTTT. Translation gives CASSLGGANTEAFF.

The CDR3 reads CASSTLTGEGTDTQYF. The DNA of the CDR3 is TGTGCCAGCAGCACCTTGACAGGGGAAGGGACAGATACGCAGTATTTT. The chain has TRBV13 and TRBJ2-3; TRBD1 agrees at 8 bases. The CDR3 has 16 amino acids. The trim removed 5 bases at V and 3 bases at J, leaving 10 bases unmatched. Germline values: CDR1 PRHDT, CDR2 FYEKMQ (reference sequence). Full variable domain (outside the CDR3, taken from reference TRBV13 and TRBJ2-3): AAGVIQSPRHLIKEKRETATLKCYPIPRHDTVYWYQQGPGQDPQFLISFYEKMQSDKGSIPDRFSAQQFSDYHSELNMSSLELGDSALYFCASSTLTGEGTDTQYFGPGTRLTVL.

This clone was observed once. The chain combines TRBV5-8 with TRBJ1-5, with 9 nucleotides matching TRBD1. This CDR3 has 15 residues. CDR1 is SGHTS, CDR2 YDEGEE, per germline. The junction had 8 bases not matched to a gene; V was cut back by 4 bases and J by 6 bases. In DNA, the CDR3 is TGTGCCAGCAGCCGGAGGGACAGGGACCGTCAGCCCCAGCATTTT. Amino acids: CASSRRDRDRQPQHF.

The chain couples TRBV10-3 to TRBJ1-4, with TRBD1 matching 7 bases. The V gene's germline CDR1 is ENHRY and CDR2 SYGVKD. The CDR3 extends over 13 amino acids. J gave up 4 bases and V 10 bases, and 6 bases lay outside the gene matches. CDR3 sequence reads: CASLGDSNEKLFF. The CDR3 DNA follows: TGTGCCAGCCTTGGGGACAGTAATGAAAAACTGTTTTTT.

CDR3 in amino acids: CASSSGPQGRQYV. CDR3 DNA: TGTGCCAGCAGTTCCGGACCACAGGGGCGGCAGTACGTC. The genes are TRBV5-4 and TRBJ2-7; TRBD1 agrees at 7 bases. This CDR3 is 13 amino acids long. CDR1 and CDR2 from the germline V gene are SGHNT and YYREEE (reference sequence). With 5 bases clipped from V and 9 bases from J, the junction kept 11 bases outside the gene matches.

This chain connects TRBV5-5 to TRBJ1-5; TRBD1 matches 7 bases. This CDR3 is 14 amino acids long. The V and J ends lost 5 bases and 10 bases, in that order; junction bases with no gene match: 12. Germline lookup yields CDR1 SGHKS and CDR2 YYEKEE (reference sequence). The CDR3 coding sequence is TGTGCCAGCAGTTTGACAGGGCTAGGCGGTCCCCAGCATTTT. It is translated as CASSLTGLGGPQHF.

The rearrangement links TRBV21-1 to TRBJ1-2; TRBD1, the table's D call, was not compared with the DNA. TRBV21-1 is recorded as a pseudogene. The CDR3 sequence is 18 residues long. CDR3 coding DNA: TGTGCCAGCAGCAAAGTTAAGGGACAGGGAGGCACCAACTATGGCTACACCTTC. Its protein is CASSKVKGQGGTNYGYTF.